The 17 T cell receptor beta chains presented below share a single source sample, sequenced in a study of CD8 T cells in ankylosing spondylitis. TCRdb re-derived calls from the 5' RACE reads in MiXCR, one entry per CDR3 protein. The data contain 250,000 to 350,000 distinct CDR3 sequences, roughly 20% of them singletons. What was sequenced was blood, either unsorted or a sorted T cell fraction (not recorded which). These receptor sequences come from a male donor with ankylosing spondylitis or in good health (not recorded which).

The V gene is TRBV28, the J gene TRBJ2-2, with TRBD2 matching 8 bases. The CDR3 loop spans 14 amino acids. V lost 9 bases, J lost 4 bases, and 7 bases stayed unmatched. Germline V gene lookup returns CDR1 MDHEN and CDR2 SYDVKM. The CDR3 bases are TGTGCCAGTAGACTAGCGTCAGGCACCGGGGAGCTGTTTTTT. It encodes CASRLASGTGELFF.

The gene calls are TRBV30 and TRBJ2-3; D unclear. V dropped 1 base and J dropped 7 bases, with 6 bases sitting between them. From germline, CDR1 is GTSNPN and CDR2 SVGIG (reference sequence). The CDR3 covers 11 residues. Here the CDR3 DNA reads TGTGCCTGGAGTGAGGACCATACGCAGTATTTT. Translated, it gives CAWSEDHTQYF. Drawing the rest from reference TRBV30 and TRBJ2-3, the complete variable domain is SQTIHQWPATLVQPVGSPLSLECTVEGTSNPNLYWYRQAAGRGLQLLFYSVGIGQISSEVPQNLSASRPQDRQFILSSKKLLLSDSGFYLCAWSEDHTQYFGPGTRLTVL.

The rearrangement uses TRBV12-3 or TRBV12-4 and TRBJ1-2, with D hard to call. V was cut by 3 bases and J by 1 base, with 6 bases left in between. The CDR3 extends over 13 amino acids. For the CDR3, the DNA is TGTGCCAGCAGTTTTGATAATAACTATGGCTACACCTTC. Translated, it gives CASSFDNNYGYTF.

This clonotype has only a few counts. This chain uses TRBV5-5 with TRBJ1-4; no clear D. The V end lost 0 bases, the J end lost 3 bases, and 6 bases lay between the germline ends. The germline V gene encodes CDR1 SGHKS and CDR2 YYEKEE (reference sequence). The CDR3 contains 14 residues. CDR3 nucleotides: TGTGCCAGCAGCTTGGGATACTCTAATGAAAAACTGTTTTTT. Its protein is CASSLGYSNEKLFF.

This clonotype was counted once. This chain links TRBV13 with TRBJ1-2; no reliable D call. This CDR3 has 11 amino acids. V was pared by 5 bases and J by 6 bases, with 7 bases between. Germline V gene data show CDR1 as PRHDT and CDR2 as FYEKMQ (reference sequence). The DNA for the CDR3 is TGTGCCAGCAGCAGGGTGGATGGCTACACCTTC. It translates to CASSRVDGYTF.

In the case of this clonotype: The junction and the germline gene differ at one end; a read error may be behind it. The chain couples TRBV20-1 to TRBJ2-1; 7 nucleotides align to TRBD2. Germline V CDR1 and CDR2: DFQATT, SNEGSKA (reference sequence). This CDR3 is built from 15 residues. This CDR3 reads CSARESWGGYDEQLF. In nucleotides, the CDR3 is TGCAGTGCTAGAGAGTCGTGGGGGGGGTATGATGAGCAGCTCTTC.

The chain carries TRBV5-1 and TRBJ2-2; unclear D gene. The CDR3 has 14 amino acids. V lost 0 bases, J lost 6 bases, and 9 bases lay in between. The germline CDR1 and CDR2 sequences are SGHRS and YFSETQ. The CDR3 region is CASSLAGSAGELFF. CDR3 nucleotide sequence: TGCGCCAGCAGCTTGGCTGGTTCGGCCGGGGAGCTGTTTTTT.

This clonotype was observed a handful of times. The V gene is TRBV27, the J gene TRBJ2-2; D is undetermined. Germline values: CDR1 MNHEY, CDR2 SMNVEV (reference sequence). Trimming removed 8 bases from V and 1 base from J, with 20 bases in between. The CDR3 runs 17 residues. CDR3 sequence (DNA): TGTGCCAGCGGCCTTGGACGGTTGACCTTGAACACCGGGGAGCTGTTTTTT. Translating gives CASGLGRLTLNTGELFF.

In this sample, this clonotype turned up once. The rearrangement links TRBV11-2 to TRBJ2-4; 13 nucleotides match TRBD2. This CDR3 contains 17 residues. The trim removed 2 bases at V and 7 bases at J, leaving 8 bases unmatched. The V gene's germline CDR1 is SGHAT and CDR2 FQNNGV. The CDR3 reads CASSLLTSGRIGNIQYF. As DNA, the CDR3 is TGTGCCAGCAGCTTATTGACTAGCGGGAGGATTGGGAACATTCAGTACTTC.

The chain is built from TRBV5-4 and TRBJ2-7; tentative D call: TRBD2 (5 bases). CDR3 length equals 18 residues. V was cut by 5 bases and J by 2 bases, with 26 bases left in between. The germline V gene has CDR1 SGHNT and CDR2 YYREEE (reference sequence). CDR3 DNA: TGTGCCAGCAGATTCGCTACTTTAGGTTCAGGAGGCGCCTACGAGCAGTACGTC. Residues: CASRFATLGSGGAYEQYV.

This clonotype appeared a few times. The CDR3 protein is CSARVDIWYGYTF. CDR3 nucleotides: TGCAGTGCTAGAGTAGATATTTGGTATGGCTACACCTTC. This sequence joins TRBV20-1 and TRBJ1-2; D is uncertain. From germline, CDR1 is DFQATT and CDR2 SNEGSKA (reference sequence). The CDR3 length is 13 residues. V lost 1 base to trimming and J lost 5 bases, with 11 bases between them.

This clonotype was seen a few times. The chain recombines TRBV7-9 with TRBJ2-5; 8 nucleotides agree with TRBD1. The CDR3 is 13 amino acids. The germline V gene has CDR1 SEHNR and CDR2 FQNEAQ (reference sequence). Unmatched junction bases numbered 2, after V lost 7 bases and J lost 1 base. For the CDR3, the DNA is TGTGCCAGCACGGACAGGGCCCAAGAGACCCAGTACTTC. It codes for CASTDRAQETQYF. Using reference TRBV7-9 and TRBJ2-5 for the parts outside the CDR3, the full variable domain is DTGVSQNPRHKITKRGQNVTFRCDPISEHNRLYWYRQTLGQGPEFLTYFQNEAQLEKSRLLSDRFSAERPKGSFSTLEIQRTEQGDSAMYLCASTDRAQETQYFGPGTRLLVL.

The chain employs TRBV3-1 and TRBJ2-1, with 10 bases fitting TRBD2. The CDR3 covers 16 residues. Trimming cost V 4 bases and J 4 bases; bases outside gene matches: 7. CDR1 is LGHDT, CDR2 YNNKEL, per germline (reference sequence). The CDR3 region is CASSLGLAEIYNEQFF. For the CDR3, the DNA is TGTGCCAGCAGCCTTGGACTAGCGGAGATTTACAATGAGCAGTTCTTC.

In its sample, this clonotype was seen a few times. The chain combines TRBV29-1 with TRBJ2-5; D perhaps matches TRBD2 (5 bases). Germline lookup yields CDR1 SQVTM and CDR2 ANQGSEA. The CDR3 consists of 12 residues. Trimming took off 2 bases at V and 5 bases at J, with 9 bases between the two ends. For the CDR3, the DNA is TGCAGCGTTGAATACACGGGGGAGACCCAGTACTTC. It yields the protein CSVEYTGETQYF.

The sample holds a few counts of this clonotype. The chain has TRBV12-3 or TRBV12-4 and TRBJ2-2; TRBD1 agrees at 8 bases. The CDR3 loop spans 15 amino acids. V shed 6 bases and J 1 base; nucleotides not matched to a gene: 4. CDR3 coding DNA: TGTGCCAGCAGCCGGGGACAGGAGAACACCGGGGAGCTGTTTTTT. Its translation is CASSRGQENTGELFF.

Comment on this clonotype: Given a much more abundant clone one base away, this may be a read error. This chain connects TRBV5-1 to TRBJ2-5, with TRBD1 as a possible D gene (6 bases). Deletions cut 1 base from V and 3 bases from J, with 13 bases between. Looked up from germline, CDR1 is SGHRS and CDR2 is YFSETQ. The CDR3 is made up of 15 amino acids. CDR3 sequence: CASSLRSRQEETQYF. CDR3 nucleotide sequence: TGCGCCAGCAGCTTGCGCTCGAGACAGGAAGAGACCCAGTACTTC.

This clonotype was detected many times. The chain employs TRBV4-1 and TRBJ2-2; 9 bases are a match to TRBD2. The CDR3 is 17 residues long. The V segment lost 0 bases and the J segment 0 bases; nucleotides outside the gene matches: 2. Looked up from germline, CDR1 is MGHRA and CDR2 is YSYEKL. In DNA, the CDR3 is TGCGCCAGCAGCCAAGATTCTAGCGGGGCGAACACCGGGGAGCTGTTTTTT. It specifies CASSQDSSGANTGELFF.